The rows below give T cell receptor beta chains drawn from one sample of a study of shared clonotypes between healthy human individuals. Assay used: immunoSEQ multiplex PCR; TCRdb lists only in-frame clones, some missing. The sample holds around 600,000 clones, 97% seen once. The sequencing sample was made of naive CD4+ T cells sorted from blood. All receptors derive from a woman in her 30s in good health. CDR3s include the opening cysteine and the closing phenylalanine or tryptophan. A D gene is named only where the DNA matches it firmly. A clone size is listed for some rows: how often the clone was seen (once, few, many), or a class if it is expanded.

TGCAGTGCTAGCCCCACCGGGGAGCTGTTTTTT	CSASPTGELFF	11	TRBJ2-2	NA	TRBV20-1	NA
TGCAGCGTTGAGGGGCTGGGGGAGACCCAGTACTTC	CSVEGLGETQYF	12	TRBJ2-5	NA	TRBV29-1	NA
TGCGCCAGCAGCCAGATATTAGCGGGCTCCTACAATGAGCAGTTCTTC	CASSQILAGSYNEQFF	16	TRBJ2-1	NA	TRBV4-1	TRBD2
TGTGCCAGCAGCTTGGGGGCAGTAGGGTTGCCCCAGCATTTT	CASSLGAVGLPQHF	14	TRBJ1-5	once	TRBV5-6	NA
TGTGCCAGCAGCACATCCGGGACAGGCAATTACGAGCAGTACTTC	CASSTSGTGNYEQYF	15	TRBJ2-7	NA	TRBV7-2	TRBD1
TGTGCCAGCAGCTTAGGATTGCGGGAGGGCAAAAACGAGCAGTACTTC	CASSLGLREGKNEQYF	16	TRBJ2-7	NA	TRBV7-9	TRBD2
TGTGCCAGCAGCCTTGATAGCGGGACTACCTACGAGCAGTACTTC	CASSLDSGTTYEQYF	15	TRBJ2-7	NA	TRBV7-9	TRBD2
TGTGCCAGCAGCCCCCTAGCGGGACGTGGTAATGAGCAGTTCTTC	CASSPLAGRGNEQFF	15	TRBJ2-1	NA	TRBV7-2	TRBD2
TGTGCCAGCAGGCAGGGAGCTAGTGGAAACACCATATATTTT	CASRQGASGNTIYF	14	TRBJ1-3	NA	TRBV9	NA
TGTGCCAGCAGTCACCCACGGGGGGCTGGGGCCAACGTCCTGACTTTC	CASSHPRGAGANVLTF	16	TRBJ2-6	NA	TRBV27	TRBD2
TGTGCCAGCAGTTTAAGTGGGACTACCTACGAGCAGTACTTC	CASSLSGTTYEQYF	14	TRBJ2-7	once	TRBV28	TRBD2
TGCGCCAGCAGCATTAACAGGGGCTCGACCTACGAGCAGTACTTC	CASSINRGSTYEQYF	15	TRBJ2-7	once	TRBV5-1	TRBD1
TGCGCCAGCAGCTTTGAGCAGGGTCCCTATGGATACGAGCAGTACTTC	CASSFEQGPYGYEQYF	16	TRBJ2-7	NA	TRBV5-1	NA
TGTGCCAGCAGCTCCCGTAGCGGGAGGTCCTACAATGAGCAGTTCTTC	CASSSRSGRSYNEQFF	16	TRBJ2-1	NA	TRBV5-6	TRBD2
TGTGCCAGCAGTTCTTTTTCCGGAAATCAGCCCCAGCATTTT	CASSSFSGNQPQHF	14	TRBJ1-5	once	TRBV6-5	NA
TGCGCCAGCAGCCAAGGGCTAGCTCGCTCCTACAATGAGCAGTTCTTC	CASSQGLARSYNEQFF	16	TRBJ2-1	NA	TRBV4-1	NA
TGTGCCAGCAGCGCCCGCGTCGGGACAGGGTTCCACGAGCAGTACTTC	CASSARVGTGFHEQYF	16	TRBJ2-7	NA	TRBV9	TRBD1
TGTGCGACCAGAAAGGGGGCCACAGACTCTGGGGCCAACGTCCTGACTTTC	CATRKGATDSGANVLTF	17	TRBJ2-6	NA	TRBV19	TRBD1
TGTGCCACCAGCAGAGGTGGCTATGCGGGCTGGGGCACAGATACGCAGTATTTT	CATSRGGYAGWGTDTQYF	18	TRBJ2-3	NA	TRBV15	NA
TGTGCCGCCACGCAGGGCAGGGAGCTGTTTTTT	CAATQGRELFF	11	TRBJ2-2	NA	TRBV2	NA
TGTGCCAGCAGTTCCCCCCGGGGGGTCTCTGGAAACACCATATATTTT	CASSSPRGVSGNTIYF	16	TRBJ1-3	NA	TRBV28	NA
TGCGCCAGCAGCTTGGAGCCCGACGTCTACTCTGGAAACACCATATATTTT	CASSLEPDVYSGNTIYF	17	TRBJ1-3	NA	TRBV5-1	NA
TGCGCCAGCAGGGAGGCGGGCCAAACCTACGAGCAGTACTTC	CASREAGQTYEQYF	14	TRBJ2-7	NA	TRBV5-1	NA
TGTGCCAGCAGCTCCCCCCCTAACACCGGGGAGCTGTTTTTT	CASSSPPNTGELFF	14	TRBJ2-2	NA	TRBV11-2	NA
TGTGCCAGCTCACCAGTACTAGGGGTTCGCGGCACAGATACGCAGTATTTT	CASSPVLGVRGTDTQYF	17	TRBJ2-3	NA	TRBV18	NA
TGTGCCAGCCGACTAGCGTTGCCCTTCTCCTACGAGCAGTACTTC	CASRLALPFSYEQYF	15	TRBJ2-7	NA	TRBV27	TRBD2
TGCGCCAGCAGCCCTAGCGGGAGCACAGATACGCAGTATTTT	CASSPSGSTDTQYF	14	TRBJ2-3	NA	TRBV5-1	TRBD2
TGTGCCACCAGCAGAGATAGAACGGGAGCCCGCGAGCAGTACTTC	CATSRDRTGAREQYF	15	TRBJ2-7	NA	TRBV15	NA
TGTGCCAGCAGTTACCTACCGGGACGCGAGATGTCTGAAGCTTTCTTT	CASSYLPGREMSEAFF	16	TRBJ1-1	NA	TRBV6-6	NA
TGCGCCACCAGGGGAGTACCAGGGGTCGCCGAGCAGTACTTC	CATRGVPGVAEQYF	14	TRBJ2-7	once	TRBV5-1	NA
TGTGCCAGCTCAAGTGGACAGCACTCCTACGAGCAGTACTTC	CASSSGQHSYEQYF	14	TRBJ2-7	NA	TRBV18	NA
TGTGCCAGCAGTTCGGACATCTATGGCTACACCTTC	CASSSDIYGYTF	12	TRBJ1-2	NA	TRBV28	NA
TGTGCCAGCTCACCCATAGCGGGAGGTACTATTTACGAGCAGTACTTC	CASSPIAGGTIYEQYF	16	TRBJ2-7	once	TRBV18	TRBD2
TGTGCCAGCAGTTTATGGGCGAGTTTGGATAGCGAGCAGTACTTC	CASSLWASLDSEQYF	15	TRBJ2-7	NA	TRBV28	NA
TGTGCCTGGAGCGGGTACACTGAAGCTTTCTTT	CAWSGYTEAFF	11	TRBJ1-1	NA	TRBV30	NA
TGCAGCGTGGAAAGCCCCGGGACAAAGCCGGGGAATGAGCAGTTCTTC	CSVESPGTKPGNEQFF	16	TRBJ2-1	NA	TRBV29-1	NA
TGTGCCAGCAGCTCCCCAGGGCGGGCGGGGCGAACTAATGAAAAACTGTTTTTT	CASSSPGRAGRTNEKLFF	18	TRBJ1-4	once	TRBV7-9	NA
TGTGCCAGCAGTTACGGCCGGGCTAATGAAAAACTGTTTTTT	CASSYGRANEKLFF	14	TRBJ1-4	NA	TRBV6-5	NA
TGTGCCAGCAGTTACTCACGGGCAACTAATGAAAAACTGTTTTTT	CASSYSRATNEKLFF	15	TRBJ1-4	NA	TRBV6-5	NA
TGTGCCAGCAGCCATGGACAGGGGGCGGTTAGCGAGCAGTACTTC	CASSHGQGAVSEQYF	15	TRBJ2-7	once	TRBV6-5	TRBD1
TGTGCCAGCAGCTCTGACAGGGCATCTGGAAACACCATATATTTT	CASSSDRASGNTIYF	15	TRBJ1-3	NA	TRBV6-5	TRBD1
TGTGCCAGCAGTTTACGGCCCTGGGACTCAGGAGAGAATACGCAGTATTTT	CASSLRPWDSGENTQYF	17	TRBJ2-3	NA	TRBV28	NA
TGCGCCAGCAGCGAGACGACTAGTTCCTACAATGAGCAGTTCTTC	CASSETTSSYNEQFF	15	TRBJ2-1	NA	TRBV5-1	NA
TGTGCCAGCAGCCCCCAGGGGGGAAGGAGAAAGAACACCGGGGAGCTGTTTTTT	CASSPQGGRRKNTGELFF	18	TRBJ2-2	NA	TRBV7-9	NA
TGCGCCAGCAGCCGCCAACAGGGAGCGGGCACCGGGGAGCTGTTTTTT	CASSRQQGAGTGELFF	16	TRBJ2-2	NA	TRBV5-1	NA
TGTGCCAGCAGCTTGGAGTACGAGCTCGGCGGGTACGAGCAGTACTTC	CASSLEYELGGYEQYF	16	TRBJ2-7	NA	TRBV5-5	NA
TGTGCCAGCAGCTTAAAACAGGGGGCCTCCTACGAGCAGTACTTC	CASSLKQGASYEQYF	15	TRBJ2-7	NA	TRBV7-9	TRBD1
TGTGCCAGCATGGTAGGGGGTGGCTACGAGCAGTACTTC	CASMVGGGYEQYF	13	TRBJ2-7	NA	TRBV6-1	NA
TGTGCCAGCAGGCCGGGGACGGTACCCTACGAGCAGTACTTC	CASRPGTVPYEQYF	14	TRBJ2-7	NA	TRBV2	NA
TGTGCCACCAGCAGAGATCTTGCGAGTCCTGAAGCTTTCTTT	CATSRDLASPEAFF	14	TRBJ1-1	NA	TRBV15	NA
TGTGCCAGCAAGATTGGGGCGGCACCGAACACCGGGGAGCTGTTTTTT	CASKIGAAPNTGELFF	16	TRBJ2-2	NA	TRBV28	NA
TGTGCCAGCAGTGAAGATATTGTGGACTACAATGAGCAGTTCTTC	CASSEDIVDYNEQFF	15	TRBJ2-1	NA	TRBV2	NA